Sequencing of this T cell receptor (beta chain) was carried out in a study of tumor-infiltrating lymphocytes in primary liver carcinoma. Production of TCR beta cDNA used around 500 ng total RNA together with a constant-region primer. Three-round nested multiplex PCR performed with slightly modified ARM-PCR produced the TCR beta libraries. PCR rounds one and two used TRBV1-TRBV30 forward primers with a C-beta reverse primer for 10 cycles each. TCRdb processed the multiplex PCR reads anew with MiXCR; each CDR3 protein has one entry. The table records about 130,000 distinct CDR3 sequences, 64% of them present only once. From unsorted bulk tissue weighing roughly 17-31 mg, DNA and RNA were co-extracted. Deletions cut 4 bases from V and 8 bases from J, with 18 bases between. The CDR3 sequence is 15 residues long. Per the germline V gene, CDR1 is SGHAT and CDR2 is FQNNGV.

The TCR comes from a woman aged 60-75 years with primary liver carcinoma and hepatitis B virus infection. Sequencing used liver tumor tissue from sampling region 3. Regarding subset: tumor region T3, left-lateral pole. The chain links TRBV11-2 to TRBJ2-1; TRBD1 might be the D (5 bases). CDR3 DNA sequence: TGTGCCAGCAGCTCCCGTGACAGTGTCCTGGATGAGCAGTTCTTC. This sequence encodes CASSSRDSVLDEQFF.